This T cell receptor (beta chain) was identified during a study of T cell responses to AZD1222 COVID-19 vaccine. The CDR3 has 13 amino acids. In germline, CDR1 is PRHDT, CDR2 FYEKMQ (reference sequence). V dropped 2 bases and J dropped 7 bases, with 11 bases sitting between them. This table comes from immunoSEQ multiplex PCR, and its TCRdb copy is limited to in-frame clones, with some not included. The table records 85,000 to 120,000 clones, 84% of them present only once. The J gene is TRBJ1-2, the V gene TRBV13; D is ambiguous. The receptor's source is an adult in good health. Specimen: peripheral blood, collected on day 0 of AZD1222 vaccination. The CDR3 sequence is CASSLSGPGGYTF. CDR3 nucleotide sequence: TGTGCCAGCAGCTTATCAGGCCCCGGTGGCTACACCTTC.